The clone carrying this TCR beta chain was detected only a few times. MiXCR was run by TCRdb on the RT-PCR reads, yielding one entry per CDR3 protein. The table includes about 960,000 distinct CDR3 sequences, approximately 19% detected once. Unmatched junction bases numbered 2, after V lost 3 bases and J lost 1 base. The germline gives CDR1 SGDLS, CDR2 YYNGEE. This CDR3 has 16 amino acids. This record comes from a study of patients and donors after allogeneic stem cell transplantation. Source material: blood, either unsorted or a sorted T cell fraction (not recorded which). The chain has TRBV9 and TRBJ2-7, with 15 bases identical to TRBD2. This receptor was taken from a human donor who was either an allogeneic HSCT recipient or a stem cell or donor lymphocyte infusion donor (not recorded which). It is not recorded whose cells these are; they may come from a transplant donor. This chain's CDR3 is CASSEGLAGGSYEQYF. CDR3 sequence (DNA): TGTGCCAGCAGCGAGGGACTAGCGGGGGGTTCCTACGAGCAGTACTTC.